The clone carrying this T cell receptor beta chain has just a few counts. PCR amplification relied on 60 Vbeta primers (plus 13 Jbeta primers). Assay used: immunoSEQ multiplex PCR; TCRdb lists only in-frame clones, some missing. The data contain about 200,000 clones, 65% to 85% of them singletons. V lost 6 bases and J lost 6, with 9 bases in between. This CDR3 has 11 amino acids. Germline CDR1 WSHSY, CDR2 SAAADI. This record comes from a study of cytomegalovirus exposure and HLA in healthy donors. Sequencing was carried out using PBMCs. The source of this sequence is a boy younger than 10 in good health and CMV-seronegative. The gene calls are TRBV10-2 and TRBJ2-7; the D gene is possibly TRBD1 (5 bases). This CDR3 reads CASSVGAEQYF. The CDR3 DNA reads as TGCGCCAGCAGCGTAGGGGCCGAGCAGTACTTC.